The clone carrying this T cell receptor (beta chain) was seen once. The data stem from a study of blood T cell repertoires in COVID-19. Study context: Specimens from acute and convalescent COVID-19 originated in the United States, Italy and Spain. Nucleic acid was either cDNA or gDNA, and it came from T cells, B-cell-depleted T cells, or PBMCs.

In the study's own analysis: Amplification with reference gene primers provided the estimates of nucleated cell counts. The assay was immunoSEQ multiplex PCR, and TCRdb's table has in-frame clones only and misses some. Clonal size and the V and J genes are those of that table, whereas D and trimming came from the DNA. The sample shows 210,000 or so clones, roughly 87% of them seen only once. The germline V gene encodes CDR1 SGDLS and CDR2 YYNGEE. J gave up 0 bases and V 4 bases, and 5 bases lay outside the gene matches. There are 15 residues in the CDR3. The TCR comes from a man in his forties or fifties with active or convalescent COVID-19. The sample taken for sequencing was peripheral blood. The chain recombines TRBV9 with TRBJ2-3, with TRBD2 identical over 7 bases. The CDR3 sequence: CASSTSAGSTDTQYF. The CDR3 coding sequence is TGTGCCAGCAGCACTTCAGCGGGGAGCACAGATACGCAGTATTTT.